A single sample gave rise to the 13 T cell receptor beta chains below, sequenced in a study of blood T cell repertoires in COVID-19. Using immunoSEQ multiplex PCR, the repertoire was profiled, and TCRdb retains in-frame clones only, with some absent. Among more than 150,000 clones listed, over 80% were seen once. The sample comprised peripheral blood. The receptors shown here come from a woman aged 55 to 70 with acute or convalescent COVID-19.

The CDR3, as DNA: TGCGCCAGCCAGTTCGGTACAGTCGGGACTAGCGGGGGTCAAGAGACCCAGTACTTC. Translating it yields CASQFGTVGTSGGQETQYF. The chain has TRBV5-1 and TRBJ2-5, with 14 bases matching TRBD2. Germline assignment: CDR1 SGHRS and CDR2 YFSETQ. This CDR3 is built from 19 residues. The ends lost 7 bases at V and 2 bases at J; junction bases unmatched: 16. Drawing the rest from reference TRBV5-1 and TRBJ2-5, the complete variable domain is KAGVTQTPRYLIKTRGQQVTLSCSPISGHRSVSWYQQTPGQGLQFLFEYFSETQRNKGNFPGRFSGRQFSNSRSEMNVSTLELGDSALYLCASQFGTVGTSGGQETQYFGPGTRLLVL.

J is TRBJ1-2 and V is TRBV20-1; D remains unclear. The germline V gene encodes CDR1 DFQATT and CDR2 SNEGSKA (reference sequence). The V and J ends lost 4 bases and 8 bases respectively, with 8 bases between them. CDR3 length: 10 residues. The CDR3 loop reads CSAKRVGYTF. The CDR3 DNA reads TGCAGTGCTAAAAGAGTAGGCTACACCTTC.

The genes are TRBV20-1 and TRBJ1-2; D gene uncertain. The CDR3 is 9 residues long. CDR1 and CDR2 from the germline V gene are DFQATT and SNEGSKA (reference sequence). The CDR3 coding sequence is TGCACCACTAGTCCGGGCTACACCTTC. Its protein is CTTSPGYTF.

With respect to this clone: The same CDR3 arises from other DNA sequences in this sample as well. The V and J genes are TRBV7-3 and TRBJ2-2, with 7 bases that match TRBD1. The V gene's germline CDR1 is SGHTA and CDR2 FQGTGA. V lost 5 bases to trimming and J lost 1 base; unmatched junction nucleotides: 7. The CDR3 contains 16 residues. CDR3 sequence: CASSPRTGENTGELFF. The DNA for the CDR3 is TGTGCCAGCAGCCCGCGGACAGGCGAGAACACCGGGGAGCTGTTTTTT.

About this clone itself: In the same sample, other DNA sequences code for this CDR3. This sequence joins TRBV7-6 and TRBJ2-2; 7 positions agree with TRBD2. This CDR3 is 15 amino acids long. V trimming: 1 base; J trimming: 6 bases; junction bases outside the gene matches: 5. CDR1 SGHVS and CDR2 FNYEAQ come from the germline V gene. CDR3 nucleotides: TGTGCCAGCAGCTTAGGAGGGGCGGGGGCCGGGGAGCTGTTTTTT. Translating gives CASSLGGAGAGELFF.

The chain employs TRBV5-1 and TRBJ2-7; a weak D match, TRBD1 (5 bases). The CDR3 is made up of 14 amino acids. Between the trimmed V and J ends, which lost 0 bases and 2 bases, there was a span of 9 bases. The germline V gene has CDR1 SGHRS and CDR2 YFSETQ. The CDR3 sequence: CASSLVAGPYEQYF. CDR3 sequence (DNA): TGCGCCAGCAGCTTGGTAGCAGGGCCCTACGAGCAGTACTTC.

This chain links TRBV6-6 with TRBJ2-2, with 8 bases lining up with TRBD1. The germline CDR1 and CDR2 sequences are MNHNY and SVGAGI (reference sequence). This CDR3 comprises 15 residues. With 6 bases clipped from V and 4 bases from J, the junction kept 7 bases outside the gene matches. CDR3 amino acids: CASSLTGAGTGELFF. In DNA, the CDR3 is TGTGCCAGCAGCTTGACAGGGGCGGGCACCGGGGAGCTGTTTTTT.

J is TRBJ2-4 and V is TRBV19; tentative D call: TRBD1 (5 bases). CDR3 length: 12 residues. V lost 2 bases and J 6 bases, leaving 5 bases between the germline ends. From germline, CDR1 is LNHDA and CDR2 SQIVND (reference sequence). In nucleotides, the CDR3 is TGTGCCAGTAGTATAAGGGGAAACATTCAGTACTTC. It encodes CASSIRGNIQYF.

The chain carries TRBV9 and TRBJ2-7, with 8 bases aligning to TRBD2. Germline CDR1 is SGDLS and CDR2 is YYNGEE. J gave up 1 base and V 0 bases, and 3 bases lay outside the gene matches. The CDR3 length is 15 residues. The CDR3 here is CASSVGAGGSYEQYF. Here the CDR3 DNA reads TGTGCCAGCAGCGTAGGGGCGGGGGGTTCCTACGAGCAGTACTTC.

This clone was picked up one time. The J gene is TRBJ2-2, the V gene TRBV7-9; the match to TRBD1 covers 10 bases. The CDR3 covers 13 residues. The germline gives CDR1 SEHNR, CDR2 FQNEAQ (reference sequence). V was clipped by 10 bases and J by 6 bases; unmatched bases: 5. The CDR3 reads CATGQGRSGELFF. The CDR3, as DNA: TGTGCCACGGGACAGGGGAGGTCCGGGGAGCTGTTTTTT.

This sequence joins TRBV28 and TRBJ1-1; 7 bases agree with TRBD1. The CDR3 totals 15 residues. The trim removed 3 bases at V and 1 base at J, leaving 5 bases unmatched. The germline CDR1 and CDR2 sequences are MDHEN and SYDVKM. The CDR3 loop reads CASSFSTGKNTEAFF. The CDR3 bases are TGTGCCAGCAGTTTTTCGACAGGGAAGAACACTGAAGCTTTCTTT.

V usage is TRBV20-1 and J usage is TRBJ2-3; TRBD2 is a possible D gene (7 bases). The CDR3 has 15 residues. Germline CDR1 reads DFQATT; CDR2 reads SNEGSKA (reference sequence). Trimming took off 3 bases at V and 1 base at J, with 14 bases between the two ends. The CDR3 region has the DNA TGCAGTGCTAGTAGGGGGGGCCAGCGCACAGATACGCAGTATTTT. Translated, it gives CSASRGGQRTDTQYF.

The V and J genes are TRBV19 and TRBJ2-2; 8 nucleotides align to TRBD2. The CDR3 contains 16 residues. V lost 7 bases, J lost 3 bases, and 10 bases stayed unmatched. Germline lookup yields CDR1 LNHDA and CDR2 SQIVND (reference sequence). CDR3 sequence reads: CASTRLAPRDTGELFF. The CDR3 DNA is TGTGCCAGTACGCGACTAGCGCCCCGAGACACCGGGGAGCTGTTTTTT.